The T cell receptor beta chain under discussion was sequenced for a study of OX40 agonist ivuxolimab in advanced cancers. Study details: Of mixed ages from about 23 to 85 and averaging 60 years, the group was roughly 85% male.

General study points: More expanded clones were found, on average, in CD8+ than in CD4+ T cells.

Data came from immunoSEQ multiplex PCR; TCRdb stores just in-frame clones and leaves some out. Of around 80,000 clones in the sample, roughly nine tenths were seen once. Germline lookup yields CDR1 GTSNPN and CDR2 SVGIG (reference sequence). CDR3 length: 11 amino acids. V lost 5 bases to trimming and J lost 5 bases, with 6 bases between them. Notes on this clone: Its specificity is unknown.

This sample comprised CD4+ or CD8+ T cells sorted from blood, obtained in a trial of the OX40 agonist ivuxolimab. The receptor comes from an adult with an advanced solid tumor such as melanoma, head and neck, liver or kidney cancer. V and J are TRBV30 and TRBJ1-4; D unresolved. CDR3 sequence: CAWQANEKLFF. CDR3 coding DNA: TGTGCCTGGCAGGCGAATGAAAAACTGTTTTTT.